What follows describes a single TCR beta chain. The data are from a study of T cell responses to AZD1222 COVID-19 vaccine. TCRdb's copy holds only in-frame clones and misses some; the assay was immunoSEQ multiplex PCR. The sample has 150,000 to 200,000 clones; 80% to 95% are singletons. This CDR3 contains 17 residues. The V gene lost 2 bases and the J gene lost 0 bases, with 14 bases spanning the gap. In germline, CDR1 is KGHSH, CDR2 LQKENI. The V gene is TRBV18, the J gene TRBJ1-3; no definite D call. The source was peripheral blood, collected on day 0 of AZD1222 vaccination. The TCR originated in an adult in good health. CDR3 DNA: TGTGCCAGCTCACCATTTATGCAGGTAGACTCTGGAAACACCATATATTTT. This translates into CASSPFMQVDSGNTIYF.